This T cell receptor (beta chain) was recorded in a study of monozygotic twins with inflammatory bowel disease (dated by TCRdb to about 2019). Notes on the research overall: A total of 28 monozygotic twin pairs were included in the full study, comprising nine German pairs (four IBD-concordant, five IBD-discordant) and 19 IBD-discordant Danish pairs. The search for disease-associated traits relied mainly on comparing, within discordant pairs, IBD patients with their genetically identical healthy co-twins. Each individual had, on average, about 151 000 unique TCRalpha sequences and 181 000 unique TCRbeta sequences available for analysis. On the study overall, not on this receptor specifically: IBD patients shared fewer clonotypes with other individuals than healthy twins did, most markedly in patients showing signs of disease activity. Different T cell subtypes could not be distinguished in the analysis. Because patients received different immunosuppressive treatments, the repertoires may have picked up extra background noise and variability between individuals. No single strong signal or clonotype linked to IBD turned up in the results, so the idea that one exists was not supported. No difference in repertoire similarity was observed between concordant and discordant twins, possibly owing to limited statistical power. TCRbeta repertoire diversity, by inverse Simpson index, was decreased in IBD patients compared with their healthy co-twins.

The CDR1 and CDR2 encoded by the germline V gene (reference sequence) are SEHNR and FQNEAQ. From the cysteine through the phenylalanine, the CDR3 covers 15 amino acids. No DNA sequence was recorded. The method was 5' RACE. For each TCR library, approximately 4,000 ng of total RNA was used. For each sample, cDNA synthesis with SMARTScribe reverse transcriptase was split into eight separate reactions. Unique molecular identifiers containing a 6-nucleotide sample barcode were introduced through template switching during cDNA synthesis. Amplification of TCRalpha and TCRbeta cDNA involved two nested PCRs of 16 and 9 cycles, and each PCR was followed by bead purification. Before amplification, the cDNA was treated with uracil DNA-glycosylase and purified using the QIAquick PCR purification kit. In the second PCR, Illumina TruSeq-compatible adapters and sample-specific barcodes were added. Library quality and concentration were assessed using TapeStation and Qubit, and 5 to 6 ng of each library was pooled. Pooled libraries were sequenced on an Illumina HiSeq2500 single-index Rapid Run with 2 x 100 bp reads and custom sequencing primers. As for the authors' bioinformatics: MiGEC version 1.2.6 was used for UMI-based consensus assembly, which corrected PCR and sequencing errors. V(D)J alignment, clonotype assembly and CDR3 extraction were performed with MiXCR version 2.1.1. Normalisation of gene usage, clonotype sharing and MAIT/NKT TCR abundance was achieved by analysing the top 1000, 10 000 and 20 000 clonotypes per sample. After downsampling to 27 000 UMIs, diversity was calculated as the inverse Simpson index using the vegan R package. Paired Mann-Whitney U tests on discordant twin pairs were used, with Benjamini-Hochberg multiple-testing correction. After the reads were reprocessed by TCRdb, one entry was made per CDR3 protein sequence, with no DNA. These V and J calls originate from TCRdb's pipeline instead of the authors' own analysis. The table of this sample itemizes 300,000 to 350,000 distinct CDR3 sequences. Together, the top ten hold 2% to 2.5% of the sample.

From each donor, an approximately 2.3 ml peripheral blood sample was drawn into PAXgene tubes and stored at -80 degrees C. Without any T cell sorting, total RNA was extracted from whole blood using the PAXgene blood miRNA kit on an automated QIAcube. Deep TCRalpha and TCRbeta repertoire profiling with unique molecular barcoding was performed on peripheral blood of monozygotic twin pairs concordant or discordant for inflammatory bowel disease. For every twin pair, smoking habits were documented, and each individual was categorised as a current, former or never smoker. Concerning this clonotype: Which antigen it targets is not known.

The receptor chain draws on TRBV7-9 and TRBJ2-1; checking the TCRdb D call of TRBD2 is not possible without DNA. Sequenced material: blood. The TCR sequence derives from a human donor with ulcerative colitis or Crohn's disease, or a healthy co-twin of an affected twin (not recorded which). The CDR3 region: CASSSSGGFYNEQFF. Reference TRBV7-9 and TRBJ2-1 genes cover what lies past the CDR3, so the full variable domain is DTGVSQNPRHKITKRGQNVTFRCDPISEHNRLYWYRQTLGQGPEFLTYFQNEAQLEKSRLLSDRFSAERPKGSFSTLEIQRTEQGDSAMYLCASSSSGGFYNEQFFGPGTRLTVL.